The clone carrying this T cell receptor beta chain was observed a handful of times. It was with a sample-barcoded 5' primer and a J-beta primer mix that a second PCR of about 6 to 12 cycles was run. TCRdb redid the calling of the 5' RACE reads with MiXCR, one entry per CDR3 protein. The sample has roughly 2 million distinct CDR3 sequences, 49% seen once. This record belongs to a study of blood T cells in healthy people across ages. No fewer than 7 million PBMCs went into each sample. Germline V gene sequence: CDR1 SGHVS, CDR2 FQNEAQ. This CDR3 is 15 amino acids long. V was shortened by 4 bases and J by 4 bases, with 15 bases between the two germline ends.

The sequence derives from a woman aged 40 to 50 in good health. Sequencing was performed on blood. The rearrangement joins TRBV7-8 to TRBJ2-3; no clear D gene. The CDR3 loop is CASSSLPTLADTQYF. In DNA, the CDR3 is TGTGCCAGCAGCTCTCTGCCGACTCTAGCAGATACGCAGTATTTT.